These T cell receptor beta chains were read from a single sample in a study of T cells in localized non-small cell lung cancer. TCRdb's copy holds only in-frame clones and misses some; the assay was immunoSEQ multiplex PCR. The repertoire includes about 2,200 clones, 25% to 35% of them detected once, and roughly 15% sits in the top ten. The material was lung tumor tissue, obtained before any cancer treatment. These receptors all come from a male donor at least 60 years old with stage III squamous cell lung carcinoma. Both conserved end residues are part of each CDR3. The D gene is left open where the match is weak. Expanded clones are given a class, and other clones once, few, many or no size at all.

CASSYQATYEQYF	TGTGCCAGCAGTTACCAGGCCACCTACGAGCAGTACTTC	NA	TRBV6-8	TRBJ2-7	NA
CASSPGGRAGDTQYF	TGTGCCAGCAGCCCCGGTGGGAGGGCGGGGGATACGCAGTATTTT	NA	TRBV28	TRBJ2-3	TRBD2
CSLLRDRGNEQFF	TGCAGCTTGCTCCGGGACAGGGGTAATGAGCAGTTCTTC	few	TRBV29-1	TRBJ2-1	TRBD1
CASSLLGGGYGYTF	TGTGCCAGCAGTTTATTAGGGGGCGGCTATGGCTACACCTTC	NA	TRBV28	TRBJ1-2	TRBD1
CASSHGDYEQYF	TGTGCCAGCAGTCATGGGGATTACGAGCAGTACTTC	NA	TRBV28	TRBJ2-7	NA
CATSRDVQKGTYEQYF	TGTGCCACCAGCAGAGATGTTCAAAAGGGAACCTACGAGCAGTACTTC	few	TRBV15	TRBJ2-7	NA
CASSLSANTGELFF	TGTGCTAGCAGCTTATCCGCGAACACCGGGGAGCTGTTTTTT	medium-sized	TRBV11-3	TRBJ2-2	NA
CASSLGTSGYNEQFF	TGTGCCAGCAGTCTAGGGACTAGCGGGTACAATGAGCAGTTCTTC	NA	TRBV6-8	TRBJ2-1	TRBD2
CASSEALGAGNTIYF	TGTGCCAGCAGTGAAGCGCTGGGAGCTGGAAACACCATATATTTT	NA	TRBV6-1	TRBJ1-3	NA
CASSSLMTAGNTIYF	TGTGCCAGCAGCTCCCTCATGACCGCTGGAAACACCATATATTTT	NA	TRBV11-3	TRBJ1-3	NA
CASSEQSSDTQYF	TGTGCCAGCAGTGAACAGTCGTCGGATACGCAGTATTTT	NA	TRBV6-4	TRBJ2-3	NA
CASSISRSQETQYF	TGTGCCAGTAGTATTAGCCGGAGCCAAGAGACCCAGTACTTC	NA	TRBV19	TRBJ2-5	NA
CASSRQGESRGESRTDTQYF	TGTGCCAGCAGCAGACAAGGGGAGAGCAGGGGGGAATCTCGCACAGATACGCAGTATTTT	large	TRBV11-3	TRBJ2-3	NA
CASSYEGARTGELFF	TGTGCCAGCAGTTATGAGGGGGCGCGGACCGGGGAGCTGTTTTTT	few	TRBV6-8	TRBJ2-2	TRBD1
CASSIGAPSRSGANVLTF	TGTGCCAGTAGTATCGGGGCCCCCAGTAGGTCTGGGGCCAACGTCCTGACTTTC	NA	TRBV19	TRBJ2-6	NA
CASSLQGFGYTF	TGTGCCAGCAGTTTACAGGGGTTTGGCTACACCTTC	NA	TRBV28	TRBJ1-2	NA
CASSPYTGGAEEQYF	TGTGCCAGCTCACCATACACAGGGGGCGCGGAGGAGCAGTACTTC	few	TRBV18	TRBJ2-7	TRBD1
CASSMGQGIDTGELFF	TGTGCCAGTAGTATGGGACAGGGTATTGACACCGGGGAGCTGTTTTTT	NA	TRBV19	TRBJ2-2	TRBD1
CASSPQTDSFYYEQYF	TGTGCCAGCTCACCACAAACGGACAGTTTTTACTACGAGCAGTACTTC	NA	TRBV18	TRBJ2-7	NA
CASSPPRTRGETQYF	TGTGCCAGCAGCCCCCCCCGGACCCGAGGGGAGACCCAGTACTTC	few	TRBV28	TRBJ2-5	NA
CASSLSLAGYYEQYF	TGTGCCAGCAGCCTTTCACTAGCGGGATACTACGAGCAGTACTTC	medium-sized	TRBV11-3	TRBJ2-7	TRBD2
CASSLGGPSKYNEQFF	TGTGCCAGCAGCTTGGGCGGCCCCTCGAAGTACAATGAGCAGTTCTTC	few	TRBV11-3	TRBJ2-1	NA
CASSTDTGELFF	TGTGCCAGCAGTACTGACACCGGGGAGCTGTTTTTT	large	TRBV28	TRBJ2-2	NA
CASMKHGFSGSSYEQYF	TGTGCCAGCATGAAGCACGGTTTTAGCGGAAGCTCCTACGAGCAGTACTTC	few	TRBV6-8	TRBJ2-7	NA
CASSPKNSPYNEQFF	TGTGCCAGTAGTCCAAAGAACAGTCCCTACAATGAGCAGTTCTTC	NA	TRBV19	TRBJ2-1	NA